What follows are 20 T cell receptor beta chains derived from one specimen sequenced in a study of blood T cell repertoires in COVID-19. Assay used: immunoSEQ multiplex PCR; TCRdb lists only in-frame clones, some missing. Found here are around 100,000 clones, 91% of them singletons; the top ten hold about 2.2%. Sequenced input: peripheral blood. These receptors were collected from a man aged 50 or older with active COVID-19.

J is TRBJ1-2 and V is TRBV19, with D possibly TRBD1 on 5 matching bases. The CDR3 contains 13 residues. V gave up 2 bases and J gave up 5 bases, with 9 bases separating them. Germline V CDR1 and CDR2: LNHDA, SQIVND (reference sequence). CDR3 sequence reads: CASSIQDKYGYTF. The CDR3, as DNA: TGTGCCAGTAGTATACAGGACAAGTATGGCTACACCTTC. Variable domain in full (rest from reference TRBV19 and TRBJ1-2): DGGITQSPKYLFRKEGQNVTLSCEQNLNHDAMYWYRQDPGQGLRLIYYSQIVNDFQKGDIAEGYSVSREKKESFPLTVTSAQKNPTAFYLCASSIQDKYGYTFGSGTRLTVV.

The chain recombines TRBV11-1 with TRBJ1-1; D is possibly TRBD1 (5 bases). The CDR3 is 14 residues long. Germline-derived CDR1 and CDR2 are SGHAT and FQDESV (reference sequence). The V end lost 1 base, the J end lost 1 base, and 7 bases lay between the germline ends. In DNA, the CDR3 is TGTGCCAGCAGCTTAGATCAGGGGAACACTGAAGCTTTCTTT. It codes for CASSLDQGNTEAFF.

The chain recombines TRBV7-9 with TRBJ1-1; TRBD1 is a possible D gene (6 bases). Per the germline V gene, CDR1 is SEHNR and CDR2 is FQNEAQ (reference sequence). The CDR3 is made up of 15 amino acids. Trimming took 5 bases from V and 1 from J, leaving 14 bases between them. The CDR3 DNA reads TGTGCCAGCAGCCCTGCAAGGACAGCGAACACTGAAGCTTTCTTT. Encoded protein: CASSPARTANTEAFF.

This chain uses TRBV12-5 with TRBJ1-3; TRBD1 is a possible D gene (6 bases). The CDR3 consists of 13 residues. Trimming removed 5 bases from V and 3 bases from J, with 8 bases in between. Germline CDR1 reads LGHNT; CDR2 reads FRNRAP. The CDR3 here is CASGGQLGNTIYF. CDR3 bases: TGTGCTAGTGGTGGACAGCTTGGAAACACCATATATTTT.

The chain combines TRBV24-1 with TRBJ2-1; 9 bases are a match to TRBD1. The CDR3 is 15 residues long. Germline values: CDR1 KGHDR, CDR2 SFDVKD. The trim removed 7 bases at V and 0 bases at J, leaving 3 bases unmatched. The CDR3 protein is CATSDRGSSYNEQFF. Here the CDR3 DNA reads TGTGCCACCAGCGACAGGGGGAGCTCCTACAATGAGCAGTTCTTC.

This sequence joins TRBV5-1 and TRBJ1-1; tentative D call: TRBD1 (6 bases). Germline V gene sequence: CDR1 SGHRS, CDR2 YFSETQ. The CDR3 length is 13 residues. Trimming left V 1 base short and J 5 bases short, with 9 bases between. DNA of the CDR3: TGCGCCAGCAGCTTGTGGGGGCTGACTGAAGCTTTCTTT. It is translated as CASSLWGLTEAFF.

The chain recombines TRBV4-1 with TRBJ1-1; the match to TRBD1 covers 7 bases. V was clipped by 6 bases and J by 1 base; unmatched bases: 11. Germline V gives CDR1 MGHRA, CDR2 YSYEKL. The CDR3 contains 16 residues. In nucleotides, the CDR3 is TGCGCCAGCAGAGAGGACAGGCCCTTAGGGAACACTGAAGCTTTCTTT. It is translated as CASREDRPLGNTEAFF.

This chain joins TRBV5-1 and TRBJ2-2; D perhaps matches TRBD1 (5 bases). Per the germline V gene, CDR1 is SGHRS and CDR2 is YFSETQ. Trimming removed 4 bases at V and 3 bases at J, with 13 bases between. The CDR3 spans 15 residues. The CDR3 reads CASSHRTWDTGELFF. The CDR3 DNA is TGCGCCAGCAGCCACAGGACCTGGGACACCGGGGAGCTGTTTTTT.

CDR3 loop: CASINSGGLSYEQYF. Here the CDR3 DNA reads TGTGCCAGCATTAATAGCGGGGGCCTCTCCTACGAGCAGTACTTC. The V call is TRBV2, the J call TRBJ2-7; 9 bases agree with TRBD2. Losses at the gene ends were 7 bases for V and 0 bases for J; bases not matched to a gene: 7. The CDR3 sequence is 15 residues long. Looked up from germline, CDR1 is SNHLY and CDR2 is FYNNEI.

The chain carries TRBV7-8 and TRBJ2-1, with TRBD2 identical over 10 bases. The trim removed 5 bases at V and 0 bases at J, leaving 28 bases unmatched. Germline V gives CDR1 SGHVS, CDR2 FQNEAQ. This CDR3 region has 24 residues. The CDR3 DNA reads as TGTGCCAGCAGCCCACGAGGGGGCGGCCGGGGCGCAGCGGGAGGGCCGAGCTCCTACAATGAGCAGTTCTTC. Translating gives CASSPRGGGRGAAGGPSSYNEQFF.

CDR3 in DNA: TGTGCCAGCATTAGCGGACTGGTCACCGGGGAGCTGTTTTTT. It translates to CASISGLVTGELFF. The chain carries TRBV6-6 and TRBJ2-2, with a tentative D call TRBD2 (6 bases). CDR1 is MNHNY and CDR2 is SVGAGI in the germline V gene (reference sequence). Trimming cost V 7 bases and J 4 bases, with 13 bases left between them. CDR3 length: 14 amino acids.

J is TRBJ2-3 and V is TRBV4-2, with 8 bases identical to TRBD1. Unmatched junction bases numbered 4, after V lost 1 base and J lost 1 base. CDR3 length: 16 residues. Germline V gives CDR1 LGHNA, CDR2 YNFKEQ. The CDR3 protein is CASSQVATGGTDTQYF. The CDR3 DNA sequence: TGTGCCAGCAGCCAAGTCGCGACAGGGGGCACAGATACGCAGTATTTT.

In nucleotides, the CDR3 is TGTGCCAGCTCAGCCGAGGTCCCCAACACCGGGGAGCTGTTTTTT. This gives the protein CASSAEVPNTGELFF. The chain combines TRBV18 with TRBJ2-2; D is uncertain. This CDR3 has 15 amino acids. Germline V gene sequence: CDR1 KGHSH, CDR2 LQKENI. Trimming removed 5 bases at V and 2 bases at J, with 12 bases between. Using reference TRBV18 and TRBJ2-2 for the parts outside the CDR3, the full variable domain is NAGVMQNPRHLVRRRGQEARLRCSPMKGHSHVYWYRQLPEEGLKFMVYLQKENIIDESGMPKERFSAEFPKEGPSILRIQQVVRGDSAAYFCASSAEVPNTGELFFGEGSRLTVL.

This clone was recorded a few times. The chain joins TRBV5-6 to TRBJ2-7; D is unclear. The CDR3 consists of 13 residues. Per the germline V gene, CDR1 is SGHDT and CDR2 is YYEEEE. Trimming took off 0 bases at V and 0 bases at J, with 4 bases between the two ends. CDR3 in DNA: TGTGCCAGCAGCTTGGCCGTCTCCTACGAGCAGTACTTC. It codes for CASSLAVSYEQYF.

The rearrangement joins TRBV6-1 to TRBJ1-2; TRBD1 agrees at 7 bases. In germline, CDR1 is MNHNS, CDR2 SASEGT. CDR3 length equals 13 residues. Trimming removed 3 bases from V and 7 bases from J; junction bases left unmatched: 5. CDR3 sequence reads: CASSDRQGLGYTF. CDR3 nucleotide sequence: TGTGCCAGCAGTGACCGACAGGGTCTTGGCTACACCTTC.

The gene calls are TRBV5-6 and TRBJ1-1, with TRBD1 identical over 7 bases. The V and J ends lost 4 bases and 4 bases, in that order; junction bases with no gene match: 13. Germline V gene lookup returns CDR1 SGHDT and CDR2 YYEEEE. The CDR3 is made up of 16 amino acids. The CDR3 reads CASSPREGAYGTEAFF. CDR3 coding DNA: TGTGCCAGCAGCCCCCGGGAGGGGGCCTATGGCACTGAAGCTTTCTTT.

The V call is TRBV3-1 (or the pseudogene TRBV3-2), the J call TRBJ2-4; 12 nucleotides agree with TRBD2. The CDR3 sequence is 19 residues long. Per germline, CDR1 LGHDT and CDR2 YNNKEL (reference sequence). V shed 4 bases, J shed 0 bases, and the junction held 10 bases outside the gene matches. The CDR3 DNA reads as TGTGCCAGCAGCCCAAAACCGGGACTAGCGGGCCTAGCCAAAAACATTCAGTACTTC. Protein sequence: CASSPKPGLAGLAKNIQYF.

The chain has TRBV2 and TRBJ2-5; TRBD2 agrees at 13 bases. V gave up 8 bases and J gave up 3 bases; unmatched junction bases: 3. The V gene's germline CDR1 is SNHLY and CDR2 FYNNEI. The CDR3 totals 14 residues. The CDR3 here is CASHGLAGEETQYF. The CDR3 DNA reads TGTGCCAGCCATGGACTAGCGGGAGAAGAGACCCAGTACTTC.

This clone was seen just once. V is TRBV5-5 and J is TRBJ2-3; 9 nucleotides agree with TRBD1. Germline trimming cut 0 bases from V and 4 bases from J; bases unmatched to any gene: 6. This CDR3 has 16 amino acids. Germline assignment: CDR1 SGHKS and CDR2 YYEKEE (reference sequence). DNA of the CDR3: TGTGCCAGCAGCTTGGACAGGGGGCTTCAAGCAGATACGCAGTATTTT. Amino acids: CASSLDRGLQADTQYF.

The DNA of the CDR3 is TGTGCCAGCAGCACGGACATCTCTTTTTCTGGAAACACCATATATTTT. Protein product: CASSTDISFSGNTIYF. The gene calls are TRBV9 and TRBJ1-3; TRBD1 is a possible D gene (5 bases). The CDR3 spans 16 residues. V was pared by 4 bases and J by 1 base, with 15 bases between. The V gene's germline CDR1 is SGDLS and CDR2 YYNGEE.